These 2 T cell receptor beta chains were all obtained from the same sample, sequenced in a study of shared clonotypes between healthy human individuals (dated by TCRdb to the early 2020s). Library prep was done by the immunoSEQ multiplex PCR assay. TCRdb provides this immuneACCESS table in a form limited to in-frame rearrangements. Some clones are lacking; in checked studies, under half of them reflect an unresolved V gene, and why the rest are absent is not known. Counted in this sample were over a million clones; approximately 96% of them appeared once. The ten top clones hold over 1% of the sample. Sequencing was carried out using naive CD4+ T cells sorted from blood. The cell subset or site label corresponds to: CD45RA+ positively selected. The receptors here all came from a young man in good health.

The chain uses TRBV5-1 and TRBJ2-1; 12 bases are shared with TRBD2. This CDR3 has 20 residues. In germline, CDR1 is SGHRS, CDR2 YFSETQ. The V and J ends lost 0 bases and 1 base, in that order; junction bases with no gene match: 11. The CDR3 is CASSLGRLAGEGWSYNEQFF. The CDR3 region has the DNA TGCGCCAGCAGCTTGGGCAGACTAGCGGGAGAGGGTTGGTCCTACAATGAGCAGTTCTTC.

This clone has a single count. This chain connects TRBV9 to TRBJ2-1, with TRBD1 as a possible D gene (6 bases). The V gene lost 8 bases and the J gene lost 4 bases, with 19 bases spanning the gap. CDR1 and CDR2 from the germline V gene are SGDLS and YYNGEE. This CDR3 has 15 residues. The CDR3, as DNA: TGTGCCAGTACCCGGACAGAGGTGAGATACAATGAGCAGTTCTTC. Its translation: CASTRTEVRYNEQFF.